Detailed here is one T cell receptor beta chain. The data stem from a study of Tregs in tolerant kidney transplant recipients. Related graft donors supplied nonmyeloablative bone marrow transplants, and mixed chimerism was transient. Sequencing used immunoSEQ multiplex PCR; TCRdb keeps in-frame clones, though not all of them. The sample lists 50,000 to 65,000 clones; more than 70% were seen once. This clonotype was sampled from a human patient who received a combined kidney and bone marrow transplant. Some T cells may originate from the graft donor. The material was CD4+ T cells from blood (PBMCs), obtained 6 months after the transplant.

The CDR3 DNA sequence: TGTGCCACCAGCAGAGTACTTGAGCAGTACTTC. This encodes CATSRVLEQYF. The chain recombines TRBV15 with TRBJ2-7; no firm D call. The V and J ends lost 1 base and 7 bases respectively, with 5 bases between them. Per germline, CDR1 LNHNV and CDR2 YYDKDF (reference sequence). The CDR3 loop spans 11 amino acids.